These 9 T cell receptor beta chains were sequenced from one sample in a study of CD8 T cells in ankylosing spondylitis. Findings and limits, study-wide: What seemed typical of ankylosing spondylitis blood was a TCR beta motif built from several highly homologous variants.

TCRdb fed the 5' RACE reads into MiXCR, producing one record per CDR3 protein. The sample records 75,000 to 95,000 distinct CDR3 sequences, about 9% being singletons. These receptors are not linked to any known antigen. Sequencing was done on a sample of blood, either unsorted or a sorted T cell fraction (not recorded which). These receptors all come from a male donor with ankylosing spondylitis.

This clonotype was observed a few times. V gene TRBV5-5 combines with J gene TRBJ2-7; unclear D gene. The CDR3 is made up of 17 amino acids. V was pared by 0 bases and J by 2 bases, with 18 bases between. Germline V gene sequence: CDR1 SGHKS, CDR2 YYEKEE (reference sequence). The chain's CDR3 is CASSLGLYLTDPYEQYF. DNA for the CDR3: TGTGCCAGCAGCTTGGGCCTTTACCTAACTGATCCCTACGAGCAGTACTTC. Supplemented by reference TRBV5-5 and TRBJ2-7, the full variable domain reads DAGVTQSPTHLIKTRGQQVTLRCSPISGHKSVSWYQQVLGQGPQFIFQYYEKEERGRGNFPDRFSARQFPNYSSELNVNALLLGDSALYLCASSLGLYLTDPYEQYFGPGTRLTVT.

The chain is built from TRBV24-1 and TRBJ2-1, with 7 positions matching TRBD2. V lost 3 bases to trimming and J lost 0 bases; unmatched junction nucleotides: 4. Per the germline V gene, CDR1 is KGHDR and CDR2 is SFDVKD. This CDR3 contains 16 residues. CDR3 sequence: CATSDPRDYSYNEQFF. The DNA for the CDR3 is TGTGCCACCAGTGATCCACGGGACTACTCCTACAATGAGCAGTTCTTC.

This clonotype showed up many times. This chain links TRBV15 with TRBJ1-2; 10 nucleotides line up with TRBD1. This CDR3 region has 16 residues. In germline, CDR1 is LNHNV, CDR2 YYDKDF (reference sequence). Germline trimming cut 0 bases from V and 3 bases from J; bases unmatched to any gene: 4. The CDR3 is CATSRDIGTGDYGYTF. The CDR3 DNA is TGTGCCACCAGCAGAGATATAGGGACAGGGGACTATGGCTACACCTTC.

The sample holds a few counts of this clonotype. The V and J genes are TRBV24-1 and TRBJ2-1; D unresolved. Germline CDR1 reads KGHDR; CDR2 reads SFDVKD. Trimming stripped 4 bases from V and 3 bases from J, with 3 bases between. This CDR3 spans 12 amino acids. The CDR3 coding sequence is TGTGCCACCAGTGAGGTCTACAATGAGCAGTTCTTC. Encoded protein: CATSEVYNEQFF.

This clonotype was observed many times. The chain recombines TRBV7-9 with TRBJ2-1; D ambiguous. This CDR3 comprises 16 residues. V was trimmed by 4 bases and J by 0 bases, leaving 13 bases between them. Germline-derived CDR1 and CDR2 are SEHNR and FQNEAQ (reference sequence). The CDR3 sequence: CASSWTDLGSYNEQFF. In DNA, the CDR3 is TGTGCCAGCAGCTGGACCGATCTTGGCTCCTACAATGAGCAGTTCTTC.

This clonotype turned up a few times. J is TRBJ2-1 and V is TRBV21-1; the listed D gene, TRBD1, was not tested against the DNA. TRBV21-1 represents a pseudogene. This CDR3 is 19 amino acids long. The CDR3 region has the DNA TGTGCCAGCAGCAAAAGGCGGGGGGCGCGAGGGAGCTCCTACAATGAGCAGTTCTTC. Translated, it gives CASSKRRGARGSSYNEQFF.

The V call is TRBV12-3 or TRBV12-4, the J call TRBJ2-1; TRBD2 matches at 8 bases. The CDR3 totals 13 residues. J was trimmed by 9 bases and V by 6 bases; bases with no gene match: 7. CDR3 amino acids: CASSMGLVGEQFF. CDR3 sequence (DNA): TGTGCCAGCAGCATGGGACTAGTCGGTGAGCAGTTCTTC.

This clonotype has a count of ten or more. The CDR3 protein is CASSLATGGNSPLHF. The DNA for the CDR3 is TGTGCCAGCAGTTTAGCTACAGGGGGTAATTCACCCCTCCACTTT. The J gene is TRBJ1-6, the V gene TRBV27, with 8 bases that match TRBD1. The germline CDR1 and CDR2 sequences are MNHEY and SMNVEV (reference sequence). This CDR3 has 15 residues. V gave up 2 bases and J gave up 6 bases; unmatched junction bases: 3.

The chain carries TRBV7-9 and TRBJ1-2; tentatively, D is TRBD1 (5 bases). The V end was cut by 4 bases, the J end by 4 bases, with 16 bases between. In germline, CDR1 is SEHNR, CDR2 FQNEAQ (reference sequence). The CDR3 runs 15 residues. Written as DNA, the CDR3 is TGTGCCAGCAGCTCAGAGGGACCACGGGGCTATGGCTACACCTTC. Its translation: CASSSEGPRGYGYTF.